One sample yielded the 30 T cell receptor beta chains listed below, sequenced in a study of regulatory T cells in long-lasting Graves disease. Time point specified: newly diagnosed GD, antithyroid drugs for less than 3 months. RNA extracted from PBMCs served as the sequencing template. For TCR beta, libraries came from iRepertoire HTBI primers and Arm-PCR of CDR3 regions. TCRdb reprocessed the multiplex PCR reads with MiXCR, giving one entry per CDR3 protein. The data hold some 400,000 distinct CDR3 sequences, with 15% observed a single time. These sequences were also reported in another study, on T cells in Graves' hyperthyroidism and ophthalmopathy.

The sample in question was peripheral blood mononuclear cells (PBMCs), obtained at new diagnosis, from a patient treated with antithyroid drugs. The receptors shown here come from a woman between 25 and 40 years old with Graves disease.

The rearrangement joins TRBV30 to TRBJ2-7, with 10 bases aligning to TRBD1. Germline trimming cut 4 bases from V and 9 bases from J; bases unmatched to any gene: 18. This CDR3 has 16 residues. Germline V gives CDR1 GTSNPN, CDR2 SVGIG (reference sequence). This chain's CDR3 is CAWIPGDRGSYNGQYF. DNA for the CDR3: TGTGCCTGGATCCCAGGGGACAGGGGATCCTACAATGGGCAGTACTTC.

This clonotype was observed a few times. DNA of the CDR3: TGCAGTGCTAGTTTCACGACCTCCAATGAGCAGTTCTTC. Its protein product is CSASFTTSNEQFF. The chain is built from TRBV20-1 and TRBJ2-1; D not resolved. The CDR3 totals 13 residues. V was clipped by 3 bases and J by 6 bases, with 12 bases between them. Per the germline V gene, CDR1 is DFQATT and CDR2 is SNEGSKA (reference sequence).

The CDR3 region has the DNA TGCAGTGCTAGTGGCACCGGGGAGCTGTTTTTT. Protein sequence: CSASGTGELFF. The rearrangement links TRBV20-1 to TRBJ2-2; D remains unclear. V lost 3 bases and J 4 bases, leaving 3 bases between the germline ends. Per germline, CDR1 DFQATT and CDR2 SNEGSKA (reference sequence). This CDR3 has 11 amino acids.

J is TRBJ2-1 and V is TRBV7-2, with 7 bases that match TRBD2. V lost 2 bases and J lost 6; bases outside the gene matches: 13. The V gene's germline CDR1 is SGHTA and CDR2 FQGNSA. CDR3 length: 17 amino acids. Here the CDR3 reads CASSLTSGTKLGNEQFF. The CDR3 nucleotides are TGTGCCAGCAGCTTAACCTCCGGGACTAAGCTGGGCAATGAGCAGTTCTTC.

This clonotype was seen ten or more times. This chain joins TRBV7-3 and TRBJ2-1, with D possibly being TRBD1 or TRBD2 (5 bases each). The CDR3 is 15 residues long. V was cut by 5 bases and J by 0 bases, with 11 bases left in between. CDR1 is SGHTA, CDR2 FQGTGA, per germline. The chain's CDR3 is CASSPNGGSYNEQFF. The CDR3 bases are TGTGCCAGCAGCCCGAATGGGGGCTCCTACAATGAGCAGTTCTTC.

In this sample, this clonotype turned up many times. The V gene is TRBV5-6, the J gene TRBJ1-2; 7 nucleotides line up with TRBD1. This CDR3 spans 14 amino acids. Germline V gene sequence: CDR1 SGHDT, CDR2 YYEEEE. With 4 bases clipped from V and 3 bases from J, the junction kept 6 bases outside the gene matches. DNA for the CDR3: TGTGCCAGCAGCCCCTGGACAGGAGACTATGGCTACACCTTC. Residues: CASSPWTGDYGYTF.

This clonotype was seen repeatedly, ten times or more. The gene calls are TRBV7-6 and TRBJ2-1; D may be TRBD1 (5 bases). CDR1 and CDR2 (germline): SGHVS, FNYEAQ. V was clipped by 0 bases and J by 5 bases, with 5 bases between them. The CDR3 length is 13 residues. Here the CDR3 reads CASSLARDNEQFF. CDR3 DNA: TGTGCCAGCAGCTTAGCCAGGGACAATGAGCAGTTCTTC. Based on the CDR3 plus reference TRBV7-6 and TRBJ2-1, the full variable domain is GAGVSQSPRYKVTKRGQDVALRCDPISGHVSLYWYRQALGQGPEFLTYFNYEAQQDKSGLPNDRFSAERPEGSISTLTIQRTEQRDSAMYRCASSLARDNEQFFGPGTRLTVL.

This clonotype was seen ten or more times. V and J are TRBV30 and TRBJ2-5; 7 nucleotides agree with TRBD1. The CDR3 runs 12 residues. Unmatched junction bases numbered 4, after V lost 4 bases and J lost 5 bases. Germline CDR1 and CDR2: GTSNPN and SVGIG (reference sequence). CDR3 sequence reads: CAWKGQTETQYF. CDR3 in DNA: TGTGCCTGGAAGGGACAGACGGAGACCCAGTACTTC. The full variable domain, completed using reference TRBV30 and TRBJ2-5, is SQTIHQWPATLVQPVGSPLSLECTVEGTSNPNLYWYRQAAGRGLQLLFYSVGIGQISSEVPQNLSASRPQDRQFILSSKKLLLSDSGFYLCAWKGQTETQYFGPGTRLLVL.

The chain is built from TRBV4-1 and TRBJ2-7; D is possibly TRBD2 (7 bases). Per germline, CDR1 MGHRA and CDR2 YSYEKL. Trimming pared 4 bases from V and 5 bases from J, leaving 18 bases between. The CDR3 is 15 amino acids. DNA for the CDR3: TGCGCCAGCAGCCGAATGGGGGGGGCGCTGGACGAGCAGTACTTC. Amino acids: CASSRMGGALDEQYF.

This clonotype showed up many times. The CDR3 DNA sequence: TGTGCCAGCAGTCCTCCGACAGGGGGTAATTCACCCCTCCACTTT. It translates to CASSPPTGGNSPLHF. The rearrangement links TRBV2 to TRBJ1-6; 9 positions agree with TRBD1. CDR1 SNHLY and CDR2 FYNNEI come from the germline V gene. The CDR3 contains 15 residues. The ends lost 5 bases at V and 6 bases at J; junction bases unmatched: 5.

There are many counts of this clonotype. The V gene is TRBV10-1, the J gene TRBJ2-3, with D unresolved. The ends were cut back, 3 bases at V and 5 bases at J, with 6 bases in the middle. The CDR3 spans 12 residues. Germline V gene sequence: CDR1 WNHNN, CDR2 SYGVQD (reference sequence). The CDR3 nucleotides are TGCGCCAGCAGTGATAGTCTAGATACGCAGTATTTT. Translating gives CASSDSLDTQYF.

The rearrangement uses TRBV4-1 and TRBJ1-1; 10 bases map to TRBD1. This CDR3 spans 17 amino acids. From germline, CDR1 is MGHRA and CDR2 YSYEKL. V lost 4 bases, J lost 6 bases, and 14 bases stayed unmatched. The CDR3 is CASSPSTGTGAIAEAFF. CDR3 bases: TGCGCCAGCAGCCCCTCGACAGGGACAGGGGCTATTGCTGAAGCTTTCTTT.

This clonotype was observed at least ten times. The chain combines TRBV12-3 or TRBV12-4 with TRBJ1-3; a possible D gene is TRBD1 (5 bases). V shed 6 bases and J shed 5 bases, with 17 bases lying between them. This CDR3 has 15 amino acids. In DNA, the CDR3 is TGTGCCAGCAGACCCTTCGGGACGCCTAGAAACACCATATATTTT. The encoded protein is CASRPFGTPRNTIYF.

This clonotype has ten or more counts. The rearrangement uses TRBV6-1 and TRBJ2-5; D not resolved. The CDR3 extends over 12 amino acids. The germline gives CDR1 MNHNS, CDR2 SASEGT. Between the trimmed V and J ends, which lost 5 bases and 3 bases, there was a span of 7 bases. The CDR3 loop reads CASSSLEETQYF. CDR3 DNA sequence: TGTGCCAGCAGTAGCCTGGAAGAGACCCAGTACTTC.

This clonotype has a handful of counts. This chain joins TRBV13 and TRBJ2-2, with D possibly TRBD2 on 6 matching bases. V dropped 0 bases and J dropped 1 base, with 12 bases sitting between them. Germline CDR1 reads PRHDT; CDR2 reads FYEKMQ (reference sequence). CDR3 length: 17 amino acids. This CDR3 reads CASSLGFGGGNTGELFF. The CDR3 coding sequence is TGTGCCAGCAGCTTAGGCTTCGGGGGAGGGAACACCGGGGAGCTGTTTTTT.

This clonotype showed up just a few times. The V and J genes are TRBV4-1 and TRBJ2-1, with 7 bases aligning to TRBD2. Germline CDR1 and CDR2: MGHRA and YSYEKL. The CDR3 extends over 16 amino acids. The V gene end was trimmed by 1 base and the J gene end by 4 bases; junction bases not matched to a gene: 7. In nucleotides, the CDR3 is TGCGCCAGCAGCCAAGGGCCGGCTAGCGGATACAATGAGCAGTTCTTC. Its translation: CASSQGPASGYNEQFF.

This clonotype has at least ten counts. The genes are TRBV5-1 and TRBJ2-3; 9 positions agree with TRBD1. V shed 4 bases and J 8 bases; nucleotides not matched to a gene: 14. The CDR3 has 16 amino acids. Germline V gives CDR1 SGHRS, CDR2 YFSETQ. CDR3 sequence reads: CASSPTGGVGRGTQYF. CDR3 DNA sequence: TGCGCCAGCAGCCCCACAGGGGGCGTAGGTCGAGGTACGCAGTATTTT.

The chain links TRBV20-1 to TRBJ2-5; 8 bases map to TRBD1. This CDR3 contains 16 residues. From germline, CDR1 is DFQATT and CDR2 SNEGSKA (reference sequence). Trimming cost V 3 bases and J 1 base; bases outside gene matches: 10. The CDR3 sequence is CSARIIWDRSQETQYF. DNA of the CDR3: TGCAGTGCTAGGATAATTTGGGACAGGTCCCAAGAGACCCAGTACTTC.

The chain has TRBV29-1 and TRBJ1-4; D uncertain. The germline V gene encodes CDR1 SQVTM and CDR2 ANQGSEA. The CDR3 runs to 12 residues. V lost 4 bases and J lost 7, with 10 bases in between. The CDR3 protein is CSVATRGEKLFF. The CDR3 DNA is TGCAGCGTTGCGACTCGAGGTGAAAAACTGTTTTTT.

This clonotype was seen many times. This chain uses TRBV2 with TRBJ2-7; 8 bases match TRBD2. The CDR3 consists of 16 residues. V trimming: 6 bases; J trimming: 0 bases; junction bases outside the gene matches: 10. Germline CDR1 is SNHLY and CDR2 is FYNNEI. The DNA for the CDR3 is TGTGCCAGCAGGGGAACTAGCGGAACGTTCTCCTACGAGCAGTACTTC. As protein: CASRGTSGTFSYEQYF.

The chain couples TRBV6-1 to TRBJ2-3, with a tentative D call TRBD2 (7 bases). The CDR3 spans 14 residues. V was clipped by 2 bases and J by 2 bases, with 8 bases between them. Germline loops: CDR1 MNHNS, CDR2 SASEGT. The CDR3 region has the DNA TGTGCCAGCAGTGAACGGGGGGCCACAGATACGCAGTATTTT. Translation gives CASSERGATDTQYF.

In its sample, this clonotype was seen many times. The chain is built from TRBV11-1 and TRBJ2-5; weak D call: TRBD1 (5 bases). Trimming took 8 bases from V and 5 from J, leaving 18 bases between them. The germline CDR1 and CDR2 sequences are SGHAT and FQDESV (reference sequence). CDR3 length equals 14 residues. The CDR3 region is CASCGLLGAETQYF. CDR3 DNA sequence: TGTGCCAGCTGCGGCCTGTTAGGGGCGGAGACCCAGTACTTC.

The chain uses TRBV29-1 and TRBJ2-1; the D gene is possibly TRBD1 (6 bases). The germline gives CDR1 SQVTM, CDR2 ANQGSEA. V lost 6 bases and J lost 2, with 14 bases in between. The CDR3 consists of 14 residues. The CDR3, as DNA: TGCAGCGTCGACCTCAGGGGTGCCTACAATGAGCAGTTCTTC. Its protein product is CSVDLRGAYNEQFF.

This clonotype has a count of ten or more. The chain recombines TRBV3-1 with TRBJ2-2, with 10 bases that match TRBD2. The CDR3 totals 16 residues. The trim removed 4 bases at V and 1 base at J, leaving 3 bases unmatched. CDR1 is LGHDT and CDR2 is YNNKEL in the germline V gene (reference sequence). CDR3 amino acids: CASSLGLAENTGELFF. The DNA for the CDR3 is TGTGCCAGCAGCCTCGGACTAGCGGAGAACACCGGGGAGCTGTTTTTT.

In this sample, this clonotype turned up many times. CDR3 sequence (DNA): TGTGCCAGCAGCCGCGTGGACTGGATCCAAGAGACCCAGTACTTC. It specifies CASSRVDWIQETQYF. The gene calls are TRBV11-2 and TRBJ2-5; D perhaps matches TRBD2 (5 bases). Trimming removed 5 bases from V and 1 base from J, with 14 bases in between. The V gene's germline CDR1 is SGHAT and CDR2 FQNNGV. The CDR3 covers 15 residues.

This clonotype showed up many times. This chain's CDR3 is CASSSGQPRQGYGYTF. DNA for the CDR3: TGTGCCAGCAGCTCTGGACAGCCCCGGCAAGGCTATGGCTACACCTTC. The rearrangement uses TRBV7-9 and TRBJ1-2; TRBD1 might be the D (6 bases). Germline lookup yields CDR1 SEHNR and CDR2 FQNEAQ (reference sequence). The CDR3 length is 16 residues. Trimming removed 4 bases at V and 4 bases at J, with 19 bases between.

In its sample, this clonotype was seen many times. In DNA, the CDR3 is TGTGCCAGCAGTGAATTGGGGATTACGCAGTATTTT. Its translation is CASSELGITQYF. The V and J genes are TRBV6-1 and TRBJ2-3; D gene unclear. CDR1 and CDR2 from the germline V gene are MNHNS and SASEGT. The CDR3 has 12 residues. Trimming left V 2 bases short and J 8 bases short, with 8 bases between.

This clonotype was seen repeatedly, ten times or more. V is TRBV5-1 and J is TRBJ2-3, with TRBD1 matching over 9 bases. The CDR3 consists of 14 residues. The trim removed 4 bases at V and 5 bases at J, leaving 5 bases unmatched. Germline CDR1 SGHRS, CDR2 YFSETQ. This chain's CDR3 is CASSQRDREDTQYF. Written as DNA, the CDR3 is TGCGCCAGCAGCCAGCGGGACAGGGAAGATACGCAGTATTTT.

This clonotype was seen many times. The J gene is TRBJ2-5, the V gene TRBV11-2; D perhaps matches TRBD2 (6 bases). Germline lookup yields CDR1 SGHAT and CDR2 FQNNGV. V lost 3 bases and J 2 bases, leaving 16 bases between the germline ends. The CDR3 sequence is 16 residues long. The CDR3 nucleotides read TGTGCCAGCAGCTTCGCCCGAAGCGGGCGGCAAGAGACCCAGTACTTC. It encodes CASSFARSGRQETQYF.

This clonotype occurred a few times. CDR3 DNA: TGTGCCAGCAGTGAATGGGGGTCAGACACCATATATTTT. Protein: CASSEWGSDTIYF. The genes are TRBV25-1 and TRBJ1-3, with D maybe TRBD1 (5 bases). Germline CDR1 MGHDK, CDR2 SYGVNS. There are 13 residues in the CDR3. V lost 1 base and J lost 8, with 9 bases in between. Supplemented by reference TRBV25-1 and TRBJ1-3, the full variable domain reads EADIYQTPRYLVIGTGKKITLECSQTMGHDKMYWYQQDPGMELHLIHYSYGVNSTEKGDLSSESTVSRIRTEHFPLTLESARPSHTSQYLCASSEWGSDTIYFGEGSWLTVV.